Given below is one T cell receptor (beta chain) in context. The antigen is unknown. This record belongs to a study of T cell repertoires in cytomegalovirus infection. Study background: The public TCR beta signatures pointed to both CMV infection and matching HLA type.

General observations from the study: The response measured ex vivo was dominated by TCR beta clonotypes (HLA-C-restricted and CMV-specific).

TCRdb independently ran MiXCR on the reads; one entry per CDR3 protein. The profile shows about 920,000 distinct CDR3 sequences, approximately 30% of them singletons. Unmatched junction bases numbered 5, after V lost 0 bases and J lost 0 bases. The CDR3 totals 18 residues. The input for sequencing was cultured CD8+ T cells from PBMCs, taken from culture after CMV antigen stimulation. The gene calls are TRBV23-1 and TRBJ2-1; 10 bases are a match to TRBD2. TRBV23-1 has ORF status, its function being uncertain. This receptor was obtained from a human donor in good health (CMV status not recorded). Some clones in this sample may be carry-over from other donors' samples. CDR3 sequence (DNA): TGCGCCAGCAGTCAATCCCGTAGCGGGGGGATCTCCTACAATGAGCAGTTCTTC. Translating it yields CASSQSRSGGISYNEQFF.